This entry concerns a single T cell receptor beta chain. The antigen remains undetermined. The ends lost 2 bases at V and 0 bases at J; junction bases unmatched: 9. CDR1 is MGHRA, CDR2 YSYEKL, per germline. The CDR3 consists of 18 residues. TCRdb's table, derived via immunoSEQ multiplex PCR, lists solely in-frame clones and lacks some. The data contain more than 35,000 clones, 75% to 90% of them singletons. This sample was taken from a study of OX40 agonist ivuxolimab in advanced cancers. Overall study: An agonistic human IgG2 monoclonal antibody against OX40 (CD134) was given. Hepatocellular carcinoma, melanoma, renal cell or head and neck cancer affected the dose-escalation patients. Overall study findings and caveats: The study found that CD8+ T cells averaged more expanded clones than CD4+.

Source: CD4+ or CD8+ T cells sorted from blood, taken in a trial of the OX40 agonist ivuxolimab. This TCR was recovered from an adult with an advanced solid tumor such as melanoma, head and neck, liver or kidney cancer. The chain carries TRBV4-1 and TRBJ2-7; 11 bases fit TRBD2. The CDR3 reads CASSQTNMGLADSYEQYF. CDR3 sequence (DNA): TGCGCCAGCAGCCAAACCAACATGGGACTAGCGGACTCCTACGAGCAGTACTTC.